This T cell receptor (beta chain) was sequenced during a study of Ad26.COV2.S vaccination and SARS-CoV-2 variants. Study-level information: Into the muscle, Ad26.COV2.S was dosed once or twice, 56 days apart.

TCRdb's table, derived via immunoSEQ multiplex PCR, lists solely in-frame clones and lacks some. The table shows roughly 350,000 clones, with about nine tenths occurring only once. Treatment here: roughly 18 received Ad26.COV2.S at low or high dose, single or two shots; about 5 received placebo; per-sample allocation not given. It was on day 63 after the first vaccine or placebo injection that samples were taken. CDR1 is SGHTA, CDR2 FQGTGA, per germline. V gave up 5 bases and J gave up 5 bases; unmatched junction bases: 5. The CDR3 runs 14 residues. The V call is TRBV7-3, the J call TRBJ2-2; 7 positions match TRBD2. This clonotype was sampled from a person aged 18-65 years who received the Ad26.COV2.S COVID-19 vaccine or a placebo. Here the sequenced sample was peripheral blood, taken in a trial of Ad26.COV2.S vaccine versus placebo. The CDR3 spells CASSQPGGTGELFF. In DNA, the CDR3 is TGTGCCAGCAGCCAACCCGGGGGGACCGGGGAGCTGTTTTTT.